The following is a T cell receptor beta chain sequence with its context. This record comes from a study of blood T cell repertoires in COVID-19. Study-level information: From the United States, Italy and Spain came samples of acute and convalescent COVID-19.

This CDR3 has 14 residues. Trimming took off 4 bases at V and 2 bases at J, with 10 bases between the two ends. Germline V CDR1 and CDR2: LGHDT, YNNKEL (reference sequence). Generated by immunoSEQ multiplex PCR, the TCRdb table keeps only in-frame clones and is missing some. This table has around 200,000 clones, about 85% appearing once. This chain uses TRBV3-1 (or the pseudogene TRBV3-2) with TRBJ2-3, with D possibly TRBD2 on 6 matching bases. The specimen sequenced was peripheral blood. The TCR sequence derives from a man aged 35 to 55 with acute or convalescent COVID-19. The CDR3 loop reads CASSPGLSTDTQYF. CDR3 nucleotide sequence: TGTGCCAGCAGCCCGGGACTTTCCACAGATACGCAGTATTTT.